This T cell receptor beta chain originates from a study of blood T cell repertoires in COVID-19. Study in general: Acute-phase and convalescent COVID-19 samples originated in the United States, Italy and Spain. The analysed material was cDNA or gDNA that came from T cells, B-cell-depleted T cells, or PBMCs.

Original handling: Estimation of nucleated cell counts relied on the amplification of reference gene primers. Method: immunoSEQ multiplex PCR; TCRdb's copy keeps in-frame clones and lacks some. From that table come the V and J calls and clone size; the DNA was used to work out D and trimming. The sample consists of more than 85,000 clones, 87% of them appearing once. Trimming shortened V by 5 bases and J by 2 bases, and 10 bases separated the two germline ends. This CDR3 is 14 amino acids long. The V gene's germline CDR1 is MNHEY and CDR2 SMNVEV (reference sequence). This clonotype was obtained from a man aged 50 to 59 with active COVID-19. The V and J genes are TRBV27 and TRBJ1-5; D is unclear. Sequencing was carried out using peripheral blood. The CDR3 DNA reads TGTGCCAGCAGTCTTCGGTTAGGCAATCAGCCCCAGCATTTT. It yields the protein CASSLRLGNQPQHF.